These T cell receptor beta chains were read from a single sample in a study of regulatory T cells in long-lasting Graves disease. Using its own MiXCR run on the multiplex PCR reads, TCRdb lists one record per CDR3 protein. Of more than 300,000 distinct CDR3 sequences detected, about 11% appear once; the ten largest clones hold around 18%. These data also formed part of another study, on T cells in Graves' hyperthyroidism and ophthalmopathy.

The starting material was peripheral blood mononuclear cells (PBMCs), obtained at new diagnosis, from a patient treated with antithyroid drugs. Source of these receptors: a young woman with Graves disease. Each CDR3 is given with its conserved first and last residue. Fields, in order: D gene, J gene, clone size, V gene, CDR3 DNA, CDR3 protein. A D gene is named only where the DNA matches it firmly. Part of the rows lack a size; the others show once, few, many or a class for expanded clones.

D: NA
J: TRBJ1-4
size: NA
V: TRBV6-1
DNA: TGTGCCAGCGATTTCAGTACACGCGCGGCTAATGAAAAACTGTTTTTT
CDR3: CASDFSTRAANEKLFF

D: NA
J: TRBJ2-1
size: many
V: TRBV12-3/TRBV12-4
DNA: TGTGCCAGCAGCGACACAGGGAACAATGAGCAGTTCTTC
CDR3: CASSDTGNNEQFF

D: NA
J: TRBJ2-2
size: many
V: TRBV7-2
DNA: TGTGCCAGCAGACTGACAGCCAACACCGGGGAGCTGTTTTTT
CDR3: CASRLTANTGELFF

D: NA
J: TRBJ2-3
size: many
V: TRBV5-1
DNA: TGCGCCACCCCGGGAGTCACAGATACGCAGTATTTT
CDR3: CATPGVTDTQYF

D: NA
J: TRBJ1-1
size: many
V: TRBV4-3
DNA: TGCGCCAGCAGCCACGCCGGCGGGTACACTGAAGCTTTCTTT
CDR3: CASSHAGGYTEAFF

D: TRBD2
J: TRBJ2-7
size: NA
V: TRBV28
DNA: TGTGCCAGCAGTTTAAGCCTAGCGGGCATCTACGAGCAGTACTTC
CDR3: CASSLSLAGIYEQYF

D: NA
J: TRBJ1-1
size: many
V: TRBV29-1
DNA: TGCAGCGTTGAAACCAGATTGAACACTGAAGCTTTCTTT
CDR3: CSVETRLNTEAFF

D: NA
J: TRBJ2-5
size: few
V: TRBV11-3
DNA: TGTGCCAGCAGCTTAGATCTAGGAACAACCCAGTACTTC
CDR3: CASSLDLGTTQYF

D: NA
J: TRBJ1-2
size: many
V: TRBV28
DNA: TGTGCCATTGGGTCCCTGCTTTATAACTATGGCTACACCTTC
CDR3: CAIGSLLYNYGYTF

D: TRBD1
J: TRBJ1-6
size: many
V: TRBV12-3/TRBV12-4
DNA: TGTGCCAGCAGTCCCCGGGACAGCCGGTTGGGTTCACCCCTCCACTTT
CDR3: CASSPRDSRLGSPLHF

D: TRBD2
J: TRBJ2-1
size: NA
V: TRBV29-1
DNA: TGCAGCGTGAGAACTAGCGGGAGTTACCCCTCACCCTACAATGAGCAGTTCTTC
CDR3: CSVRTSGSYPSPYNEQFF

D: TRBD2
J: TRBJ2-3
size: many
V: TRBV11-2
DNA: TGTGCCAGCAGCCAAATACCCTGGACTAGCGGGAGGAGAGAGGGCACAGATACGCAGTATTTT
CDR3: CASSQIPWTSGRREGTDTQYF

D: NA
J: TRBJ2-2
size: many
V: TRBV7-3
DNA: TGTGCCAGCAGCCACCTGGCTTTGATGAGGTCTTCGAACACCGGGGAGCTGTTTTTT
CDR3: CASSHLALMRSSNTGELFF

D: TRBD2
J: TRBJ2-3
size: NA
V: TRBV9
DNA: TGTGCCAGCAGCGACACTAGCGGGAGCACAGATACGCAGTATTTT
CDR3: CASSDTSGSTDTQYF

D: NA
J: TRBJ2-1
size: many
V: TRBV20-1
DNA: TGCAGTGCTAGACTGGCTCAGGACGCTTATGAGCAGTTCTTC
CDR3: CSARLAQDAYEQFF

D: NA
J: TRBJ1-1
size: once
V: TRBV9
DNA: TGTGCCAGCAGCGTATTTTCCCGCATACAGGGTGACACTGAAGCTTTCTTT
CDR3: CASSVFSRIQGDTEAFF

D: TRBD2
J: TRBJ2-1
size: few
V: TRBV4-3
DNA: TGCGCCAGCAGCCAAGTACTAGCGGGGCCCTACAATGAGCAGTTCTTC
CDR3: CASSQVLAGPYNEQFF

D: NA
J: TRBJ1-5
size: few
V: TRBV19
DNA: TGTGCCAGTAAAGAAGACAGCCCCAATCAGCCCCAGCATTTT
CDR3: CASKEDSPNQPQHF

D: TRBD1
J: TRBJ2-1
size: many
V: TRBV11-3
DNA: TGTGCCAGCAGAGGACAGGGTGCCTACAATGAGCAGTTCTTC
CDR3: CASRGQGAYNEQFF

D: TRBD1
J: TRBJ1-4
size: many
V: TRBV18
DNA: TGTGCCAGCTCACCGGGACAGCTGGCAACTAATGAAAAACTGTTTTTT
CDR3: CASSPGQLATNEKLFF

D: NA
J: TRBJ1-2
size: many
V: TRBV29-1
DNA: TGCAGCGTTCCCCGGGTTTCTAACTATGGCTACACCTTC
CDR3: CSVPRVSNYGYTF

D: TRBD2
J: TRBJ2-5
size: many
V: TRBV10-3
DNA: TGTGCCATCAGTGCGTCAGCGGGGGGTCGAGAGACCCAGTACTTC
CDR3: CAISASAGGRETQYF

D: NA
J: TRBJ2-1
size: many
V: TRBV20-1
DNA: TGCAGTGCTAGACCCAGAAGCTCCTACAATGAGCAGTTCTTC
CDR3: CSARPRSSYNEQFF

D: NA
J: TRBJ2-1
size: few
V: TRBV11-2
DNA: TGCGCCAGCAGCCGCAATCCTGGCGGGGCGGAAGAGCAGTTCTTC
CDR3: CASSRNPGGAEEQFF

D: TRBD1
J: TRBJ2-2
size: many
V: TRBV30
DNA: TGTGCCTGGACATACAGGGGTCCCGGGGAGCTGTTTTTT
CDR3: CAWTYRGPGELFF

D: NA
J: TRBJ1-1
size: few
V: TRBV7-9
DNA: TGTGCCAGCAGCTCTGGGGGGCCTACTGAAGCTTTCTTT
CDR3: CASSSGGPTEAFF

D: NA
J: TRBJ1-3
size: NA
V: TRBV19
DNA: TGTGCCAGTATGCGCTTGGGCTCTGGAAACACCATATATTTT
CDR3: CASMRLGSGNTIYF

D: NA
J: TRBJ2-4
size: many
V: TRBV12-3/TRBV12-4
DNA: TGTGCCAGTCTGGGGGGAGCCAAAAACATTCAGTACTTC
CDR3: CASLGGAKNIQYF

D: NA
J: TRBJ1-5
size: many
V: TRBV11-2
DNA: TGTGCCAGCAGCTTCGGGGGCGGCCAGCCCCAGCATTTT
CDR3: CASSFGGGQPQHF

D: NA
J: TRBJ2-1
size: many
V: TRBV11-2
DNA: TGTGCCAGCAGGGGGGGGCAGGATGAGCAGTTCTTC
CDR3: CASRGGQDEQFF

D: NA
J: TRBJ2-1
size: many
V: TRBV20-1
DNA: TGCAGTGCTAGACTTCGGACTGCTCACTTC
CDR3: CSARLRTAHF

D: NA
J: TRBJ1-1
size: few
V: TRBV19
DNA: TGTGCCAGTAGTATCGGGCCAGCATTGAACACTGAAGCTTTCTTT
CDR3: CASSIGPALNTEAFF

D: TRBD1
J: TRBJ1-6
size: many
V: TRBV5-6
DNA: TGTGCCAGCAGCTGGGACAGGGGGCTCTCACCCCTCCACTTT
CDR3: CASSWDRGLSPLHF

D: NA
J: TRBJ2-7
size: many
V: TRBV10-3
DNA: TGTGCCACCAGGGGTCGAGACTACGAGCAGTACTTC
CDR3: CATRGRDYEQYF

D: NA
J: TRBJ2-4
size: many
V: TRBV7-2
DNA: TGTGCCAGCAGCTTAGGGGGGCAGGACAAAAACATTCAGTACTTC
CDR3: CASSLGGQDKNIQYF

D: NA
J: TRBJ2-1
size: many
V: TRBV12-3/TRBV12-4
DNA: TGTGCCAGCAGTTTACGGGTCCTCTCCGGTGAGCAGTTCTTC
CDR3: CASSLRVLSGEQFF

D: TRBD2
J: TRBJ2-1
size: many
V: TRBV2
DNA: TGTGCCAGCGAGGGGGCGCCGGGACTAGCGGGAGTCTATGAGCAGTTCTTC
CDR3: CASEGAPGLAGVYEQFF

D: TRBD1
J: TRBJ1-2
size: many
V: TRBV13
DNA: TGTGCCAGCAGCTTAGTAGCCCCTCGGGACAGGGGGACGTTCAACTATGGCTACACCTTC
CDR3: CASSLVAPRDRGTFNYGYTF

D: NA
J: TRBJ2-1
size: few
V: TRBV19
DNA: TGTGCCAGTAGTATAGGTCTCCAGATCTACAATGAGCAGTTCTTC
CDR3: CASSIGLQIYNEQFF

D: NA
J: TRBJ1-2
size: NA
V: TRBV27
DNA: TGTGCCAGCAGTCCCTCCGGAGCCCTCTATCTCGATGGCTACACCTTC
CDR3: CASSPSGALYLDGYTF

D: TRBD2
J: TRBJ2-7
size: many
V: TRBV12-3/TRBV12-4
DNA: TGTGCCAGCAGGAGCTCTAGCGGGTCCTACGAGCAGTACTTC
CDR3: CASRSSSGSYEQYF

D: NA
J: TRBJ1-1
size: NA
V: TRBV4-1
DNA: TGCGCCAGCAGCCGAGTTGAGGGGAGAGAGACTGAAGCTTTCTTT
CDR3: CASSRVEGRETEAFF

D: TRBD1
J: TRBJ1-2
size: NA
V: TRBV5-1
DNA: TGCGCCAGCAGCTACCTAGGGGGCGACTATGGCTACACCTTC
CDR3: CASSYLGGDYGYTF

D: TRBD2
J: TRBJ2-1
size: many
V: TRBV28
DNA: TGTGCCAGCGAAACGAGCGGGGGGACAAACAATGAGCAGTTCTTC
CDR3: CASETSGGTNNEQFF

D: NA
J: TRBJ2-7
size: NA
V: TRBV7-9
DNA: TGTGCCAGCAGCTTAGCGGGTGGCAGGGAGTACGAGCAGTACTTC
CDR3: CASSLAGGREYEQYF

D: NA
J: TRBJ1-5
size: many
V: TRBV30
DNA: TGTGCCTGGAGTCTAGGTTGGCAGCCCCAGCATTTT
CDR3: CAWSLGWQPQHF

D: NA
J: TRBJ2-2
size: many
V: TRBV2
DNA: TGTGCCAGCGGAGACTTCACCGGGGAGCTGTTTTTT
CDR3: CASGDFTGELFF

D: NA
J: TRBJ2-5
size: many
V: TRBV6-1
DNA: TGTGCCACCCCTCCTTGGGGGGAAGGAGACTTC
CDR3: CATPPWGEGDF

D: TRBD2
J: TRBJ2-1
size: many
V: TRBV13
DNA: TGTGCCAGCAGGCAAACCGGGACTAGTGTTTCACGCGAGCAGTTCTTC
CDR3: CASRQTGTSVSREQFF

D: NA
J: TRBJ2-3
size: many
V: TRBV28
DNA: TGTGCCACCATTCACTCGGTCACAGATACGCAGTATTTT
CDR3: CATIHSVTDTQYF

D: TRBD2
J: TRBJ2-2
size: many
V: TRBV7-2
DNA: TGTGCCAGCAGCTTCAGAGCGGGGTACACCGGGGAGCTGTTTTTT
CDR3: CASSFRAGYTGELFF

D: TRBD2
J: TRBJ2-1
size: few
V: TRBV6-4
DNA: TGTGCCAGCAGTGTCGGACTAGCGAGCTACAATGAGCAGTTCTTC
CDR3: CASSVGLASYNEQFF